Each of the 9 T cell receptor beta chains below was sequenced from the same sample in a study of blood T cell repertoires in COVID-19. Clones were sequenced by immunoSEQ multiplex PCR, and TCRdb holds only the in-frame ones, with some missing. This sample yields 190,000 or so clones, of which 88% are seen a single time; roughly 4.2% belongs to the top ten. The sample comprised peripheral blood. These receptors all stem from a woman aged 25-40 years with acute or convalescent COVID-19.

The rearrangement joins TRBV4-1 to TRBJ2-7; maybe TRBD2 (6 bases). Germline V gene sequence: CDR1 MGHRA, CDR2 YSYEKL. The CDR3 length is 15 residues. V lost 0 bases to trimming and J lost 0 bases, with 9 bases between them. This CDR3 reads CASSQDWGLSYEQYF. The CDR3 DNA reads TGCGCCAGCAGCCAAGATTGGGGACTCTCCTACGAGCAGTACTTC.

A note on this clone: A read error may account for a junction end that differs from germline. V usage is TRBV27 and J usage is TRBJ2-7, with D possibly matching TRBD2 (6 bases). The length of the CDR3 is 11 residues. Germline loops: CDR1 MNHEY, CDR2 SMNVEV (reference sequence). Here the CDR3 reads CARPLGGAQKF. CDR3 nucleotides: TGTGCCCGGCCCTTGGGGGGAGCACAAAAATTC.

The chain joins TRBV4-2 to TRBJ2-3; 9 nucleotides line up with TRBD2. V was clipped by 1 base and J by 0 bases; unmatched bases: 11. CDR3 length: 19 amino acids. Germline CDR1 is LGHNA and CDR2 is YNFKEQ. The CDR3 DNA follows: TGTGCCAGCAGCCAAGCGACAATCCCCGGACTAGCGAGCACAGATACGCAGTATTTT. Translating gives CASSQATIPGLASTDTQYF.

The chain links TRBV2 to TRBJ2-7; TRBD2 aligns across 9 bases. Germline V gene lookup returns CDR1 SNHLY and CDR2 FYNNEI. V lost 2 bases and J lost 6; bases outside the gene matches: 8. This CDR3 region has 15 residues. The CDR3 reads CASSERSGRVGEQYF. Here the CDR3 DNA reads TGTGCCAGCAGTGAACGTAGCGGGAGAGTAGGCGAGCAGTACTTC.

The chain links TRBV6-1 to TRBJ2-5; 8 positions agree with TRBD1. Germline V lookup: CDR1 MNHNS, CDR2 SASEGT. J gave up 5 bases and V 5 bases, and 4 bases lay outside the gene matches. The CDR3 consists of 13 residues. CDR3 residues: CASSLGQGETQYF. The CDR3 DNA reads as TGTGCCAGCAGTTTAGGACAGGGCGAGACCCAGTACTTC.

The chain is built from TRBV30 and TRBJ2-5; D remains ambiguous. Looked up from germline, CDR1 is GTSNPN and CDR2 is SVGIG (reference sequence). Trimming pared 4 bases from V and 2 bases from J, leaving 5 bases between. This CDR3 is built from 11 residues. CDR3 bases: TGTGCCTGGAACTTTCAAGAGACCCAGTACTTC. Its translation is CAWNFQETQYF.

Points on this clone: At the DNA level, this CDR3 is encoded by other sequences in the same sample as well. This chain links TRBV11-2 with TRBJ2-3, with TRBD2 as a possible D gene (5 bases). The germline gives CDR1 SGHAT, CDR2 FQNNGV. V lost 4 bases, J lost 6 bases, and 5 bases lay in between. This CDR3 is built from 11 residues. Written as DNA, the CDR3 is TGTGCCAGCAGCTCGGGGGATACGCAGTATTTT. This translates into CASSSGDTQYF.

The chain carries TRBV28 and TRBJ2-2, with D unclear. The germline V gene has CDR1 MDHEN and CDR2 SYDVKM. This CDR3 is built from 12 residues. V shed 1 base and J shed 7 bases, with 4 bases lying between them. CDR3 in DNA: TGTGCCAGCAGTTTATTCGGCGGGGAGCTGTTTTTT. It yields the protein CASSLFGGELFF.

The chain recombines TRBV5-1 with TRBJ2-3; no clear D. The V and J ends lost 5 bases and 4 bases respectively, with 8 bases between them. Germline CDR1 is SGHRS and CDR2 is YFSETQ. This CDR3 contains 12 residues. In DNA form, the CDR3 reads TGCGCCAGCAGTATCTCCCCAGATACGCAGTATTTT. Amino acids: CASSISPDTQYF.